These 12 T cell receptor beta chains came from one sample sequenced in a study of monozygotic twins with cystic fibrosis. Generated by immunoSEQ multiplex PCR, the TCRdb table keeps only in-frame clones and is missing some. Among roughly 20,000 clones listed, 91% were seen once. Sequencing used blood. These receptors were taken from a girl aged 2-10 years with cystic fibrosis.

V and J are TRBV2 and TRBJ2-1; 8 bases match TRBD1. V was clipped by 7 bases and J by 10 bases; unmatched bases: 6. The CDR3 sequence is 12 residues long. Looked up from germline, CDR1 is SNHLY and CDR2 is FYNNEI. CDR3 residues: CASTSGGLEQFF. CDR3 nucleotide sequence: TGTGCCAGCACTTCAGGGGGCCTAGAGCAGTTCTTC. The variable domain in full, with the rest retrieved from reference TRBV2 and TRBJ2-1, is EPEVTQTPSHQVTQMGQEVILRCVPISNHLYFYWYRQILGQKVEFLVSFYNNEISEKSEIFDDQFSVERPDGSNFTLKIRSTKLEDSAMYFCASTSGGLEQFFGPGTRLTVL.

In DNA form, the CDR3 reads TGTGCCAGTAGGAAAACTCCGGGACAGGGAGGGAACACTGAAGCTTTCTTT. Residues: CASRKTPGQGGNTEAFF. The gene calls are TRBV19 and TRBJ1-1; 9 nucleotides align to TRBD1. V was pared by 6 bases and J by 1 base, with 12 bases of the junction left unmatched. The length of the CDR3 is 17 residues. The germline V gene encodes CDR1 LNHDA and CDR2 SQIVND (reference sequence).

This chain uses TRBV6-1 with TRBJ2-1; TRBD1 or TRBD2 may be the D gene (5 bases each). Trimming shortened V by 0 bases and J by 4 bases, and 16 bases separated the two germline ends. Germline values: CDR1 MNHNS, CDR2 SASEGT. The CDR3 length is 17 residues. CDR3 DNA: TGTGCCAGCAGTGAAGCGGGTAGGGGAGTCGCGTACAATGAGCAGTTCTTC. Translation: CASSEAGRGVAYNEQFF.

The V gene is TRBV27, the J gene TRBJ2-7; 10 bases map to TRBD2. J was trimmed by 3 bases and V by 6 bases; bases with no gene match: 8. The CDR3 is made up of 15 amino acids. Germline V CDR1 and CDR2: MNHEY, SMNVEV (reference sequence). CDR3 protein: CASSPTSGTYYEQYF. The CDR3 coding sequence is TGTGCCAGCAGCCCAACTAGCGGGACTTACTACGAGCAGTACTTC.

CDR3: CSVEGDSKSYNEQFF. CDR3 in DNA: TGCAGCGTTGAAGGCGACAGCAAATCTTACAATGAGCAGTTCTTC. The chain employs TRBV29-1 and TRBJ2-1; D possibly corresponds to TRBD1 (5 bases). This CDR3 region has 15 residues. Looked up from germline, CDR1 is SQVTM and CDR2 is ANQGSEA. V gave up 1 base and J gave up 4 bases, with 14 bases separating them.

The chain has TRBV27 and TRBJ1-5; a weak D match, TRBD1 (5 bases). The germline gives CDR1 MNHEY, CDR2 SMNVEV (reference sequence). V was clipped by 4 bases and J by 6 bases, with 13 bases between them. There are 14 residues in the CDR3. The CDR3 DNA is TGTGCCAGCAGTTGGACATTGGGGTCTCAGCCCCAGCATTTT. Residues: CASSWTLGSQPQHF.

The chain is built from TRBV7-2 and TRBJ1-2; a weak D match, TRBD1 (6 bases). V was clipped by 0 bases and J by 6 bases, with 23 bases between them. CDR3 size: 18 residues. Germline CDR1 reads SGHTA; CDR2 reads FQGNSA. The CDR3 reads CASSLAIKFVGTLDGYTF. In DNA, the CDR3 is TGTGCCAGCAGCTTAGCCATTAAATTTGTCGGGACATTGGATGGCTACACCTTC.

This chain joins TRBV6-5 and TRBJ2-2; 9 nucleotides match TRBD2. The CDR3 consists of 15 residues. CDR1 MNHEY and CDR2 SVGAGI come from the germline V gene. The V gene end was trimmed by 8 bases and the J gene end by 9 bases; junction bases not matched to a gene: 13. In nucleotides, the CDR3 is TGTGCCAGCTCCCTAAAGCGGGAGGCGGGGTGGGAGCTGTTTTTT. Translating it yields CASSLKREAGWELFF.

The chain has TRBV25-1 and TRBJ1-1; 7 bases fit TRBD1. CDR1 and CDR2 (germline): MGHDK, SYGVNS. With 9 bases clipped from V and 8 bases from J, the junction kept 12 bases outside the gene matches. The CDR3 runs 13 residues. CDR3 region: CASTRAGGYEAFF. The CDR3 coding sequence is TGTGCCAGTACAAGGGCAGGGGGATACGAAGCTTTCTTT.

The chain joins TRBV10-3 to TRBJ2-2; D may be TRBD1 (6 bases). Germline CDR1 is ENHRY and CDR2 is SYGVKD. CDR3 size: 17 residues. Trimming left V 2 bases short and J 4 bases short, with 17 bases between. This CDR3 reads CAISETPTGFGTGELFF. CDR3 nucleotides: TGTGCCATCAGTGAGACCCCTACAGGGTTCGGCACCGGGGAGCTGTTTTTT.

This chain links TRBV5-1 with TRBJ1-4; maybe TRBD1 (5 bases). Per the germline V gene, CDR1 is SGHRS and CDR2 is YFSETQ. There are 18 residues in the CDR3. Trimming took 4 bases from V and 0 from J, leaving 19 bases between them. The CDR3 DNA reads TGCGCCAGCAGCCCGAGGGGCTACACCTCTCCAACTAATGAAAAACTGTTTTTT. Protein sequence: CASSPRGYTSPTNEKLFF.

The V gene is TRBV29-1, the J gene TRBJ1-1; D not certain. V lost 5 bases, J lost 4 bases, and 14 bases lay in between. The CDR3 has 13 residues. In germline, CDR1 is SQVTM, CDR2 ANQGSEA. The CDR3 is CSVYGRLGTEAFF. The CDR3 DNA is TGCAGCGTTTACGGGAGATTGGGCACTGAAGCTTTCTTT.